This TCR beta chain was observed in a study of T cells in Graves' hyperthyroidism and ophthalmopathy. The study enrolled patients aged 18 to 65 with newly diagnosed hyperthyroidism of under 2 months' duration. The sample holds many counts of this clonotype. The CDR3 runs 16 residues. Germline V gene data show CDR1 as SNHLY and CDR2 as FYNNEI. The V segment lost 5 bases and the J segment 7 bases; nucleotides outside the gene matches: 14. Amplification yielded TCR beta CDR3 regions, with RNA transcripts as the source. Researchers ran a first-round RT-PCR on the TCR CDR3 using the HTBI primer set. TCRdb independently ran MiXCR on the multiplex PCR reads; one entry per CDR3 protein. In the table there are about 480,000 distinct CDR3 sequences, about an eighth of which are singletons.

The sequence derives from a woman aged 18-29 years with Graves' hyperthyroidism. The chain recombines TRBV2 with TRBJ2-7; the match to TRBD2 covers 10 bases. What was sequenced was blood. The DNA of the CDR3 is TGTGCCAGCAGTCCTAGCGGGAGCCCTCTAATAGGGGAGCAGTACTTC. Translating gives CASSPSGSPLIGEQYF.